Following are 20 T cell receptor beta chains from one sample sequenced in a study of T cells in Graves' hyperthyroidism and ophthalmopathy. Using RNA transcripts as the source, TCR beta CDR3 regions were amplified. During a first-round RT-PCR of the TCR CDR3, the HTBI primer set was used. Using its own MiXCR run on the multiplex PCR reads, TCRdb lists one record per CDR3 protein. The sample lists a few hundred thousand distinct CDR3 sequences; roughly 15% were seen once. The source material was blood. The receptors originated from a woman in her fifties or sixties with Graves' hyperthyroidism that later progressed to Graves' ophthalmopathy.

The chain links TRBV28 to TRBJ1-2; D is unclear. Germline V CDR1 and CDR2: MDHEN, SYDVKM. V was clipped by 10 bases and J by 4 bases, with 16 bases between them. The CDR3 length is 13 residues. The CDR3 region has the DNA TGTGCCACCGAACCCCGACAAGCCTATGGCTACACCTTC. It yields the protein CATEPRQAYGYTF.

This clonotype was observed many times. This chain links TRBV9 with TRBJ1-1, with TRBD1 matching over 9 bases. The CDR3 spans 14 residues. V lost 0 bases and J lost 8; bases outside the gene matches: 5. In germline, CDR1 is SGDLS, CDR2 YYNGEE. For the CDR3, the DNA is TGTGCCAGCAGCGTAGGGGGGACAGGGAGGGAAGCTTTCTTT. Its protein is CASSVGGTGREAFF.

This clonotype showed up just a few times. This sequence joins TRBV20-1 and TRBJ1-5; D unresolved. V lost 2 bases to trimming and J lost 6 bases, with 11 bases between them. CDR3 size: 13 residues. CDR1 is DFQATT and CDR2 is SNEGSKA in the germline V gene (reference sequence). The CDR3 nucleotides read TGCAGTGCTAGACGGGGAGGCGGTCAGCCCCAGCATTTT. Protein: CSARRGGGQPQHF.

This clonotype was counted once. This chain links TRBV3-1 with TRBJ2-5; D unclear. Germline CDR1 reads LGHDT; CDR2 reads YNNKEL (reference sequence). CDR3 size: 14 residues. The V end was cut by 2 bases, the J end by 12 bases, with 19 bases between. In DNA form, the CDR3 reads TGTGCCAGCAGCCAACAATTAACCGGGCGCCCAGAGTACTTC. It specifies CASSQQLTGRPEYF.

The V gene is TRBV30, the J gene TRBJ2-3; 11 nucleotides line up with TRBD1. The J segment lost 1 base and the V segment lost 6 bases, leaving 6 bases of the junction unmatched. This CDR3 comprises 15 residues. Germline V gene sequence: CDR1 GTSNPN, CDR2 SVGIG (reference sequence). CDR3 sequence: CACDRGQGGTDTQYF. In DNA, the CDR3 is TGTGCCTGTGATAGGGGACAGGGGGGCACAGATACGCAGTATTTT.

This clonotype was recorded at least ten times. This chain uses TRBV6-4 with TRBJ2-7; 10 positions agree with TRBD2. The CDR3 spans 19 residues. Germline V lookup: CDR1 MRHNA, CDR2 SNTAGT. V gave up 7 bases and J gave up 6 bases; unmatched junction bases: 24. CDR3 in DNA: TGTGCCAGCAACCTACTAACTAGCGGGACCACACTTCCGGGGGGCGAGCAGTACTTC. Amino acid sequence: CASNLLTSGTTLPGGEQYF.

This clonotype was seen many times. The chain combines TRBV7-2 with TRBJ2-3, with 9 bases fitting TRBD1. V gave up 7 bases and J gave up 4 bases; unmatched junction bases: 3. The CDR3 is made up of 13 amino acids. Per germline, CDR1 SGHTA and CDR2 FQGNSA. The CDR3 loop is CASTRQGADTQYF. The DNA for the CDR3 is TGTGCCAGCACTCGACAGGGGGCAGATACGCAGTATTTT.

In this sample, this clonotype turned up many times. This rearrangement joins TRBV30 to TRBJ2-4, with a possible D match to TRBD1 (5 bases). V was shortened by 3 bases and J by 10 bases, with 19 bases between the two germline ends. This CDR3 contains 14 residues. CDR1 and CDR2 from the germline V gene are GTSNPN and SVGIG (reference sequence). This CDR3 is CAWRDPRAPMIQYF. The CDR3 region has the DNA TGTGCCTGGAGAGACCCCAGGGCCCCTATGATTCAGTACTTC.

In this sample, this clonotype turned up a few times. The chain carries TRBV19 and TRBJ2-1; 16 nucleotides match TRBD2. CDR1 and CDR2 (germline): LNHDA, SQIVND (reference sequence). V dropped 6 bases and J dropped 1; count of bases not matched to a gene: 12. CDR3 size: 20 residues. The CDR3 DNA is TGTGCCAGTAGCCAAAGACCGGGACTAGCGGGAGGGCTTTCCTACAATGAGCAGTTCTTC. Translating gives CASSQRPGLAGGLSYNEQFF. Together with reference TRBV19 and TRBJ2-1, the CDR3 gives the full variable domain: DGGITQSPKYLFRKEGQNVTLSCEQNLNHDAMYWYRQDPGQGLRLIYYSQIVNDFQKGDIAEGYSVSREKKESFPLTVTSAQKNPTAFYLCASSQRPGLAGGLSYNEQFFGPGTRLTVL.

At least ten counts were recorded for this clonotype. The V and J genes are TRBV6-5 and TRBJ2-3; TRBD2 is a possible D gene (6 bases). The CDR3 has 18 residues. CDR1 is MNHEY and CDR2 is SVGAGI in the germline V gene. V lost 2 bases and J 0 bases, leaving 18 bases between the germline ends. The CDR3 spells CASSYQGGKGISTDTQYF. The CDR3 DNA reads TGTGCCAGCAGTTACCAAGGCGGGAAAGGAATTAGCACAGATACGCAGTATTTT.

In this sample, this clonotype turned up many times. The rearrangement joins TRBV5-1 to TRBJ2-3; possibly TRBD1 for D (6 bases). Trimming removed 4 bases at V and 2 bases at J, with 14 bases between. Germline V CDR1 and CDR2: SGHRS, YFSETQ. This CDR3 contains 15 residues. The CDR3 sequence: CASSISGTYTDTQYF. The CDR3 DNA is TGCGCCAGCAGCATATCCGGGACATACACAGATACGCAGTATTTT.

This clonotype was seen many times. The chain couples TRBV10-2 to TRBJ2-7, with 11 bases matching TRBD2. Trimming cost V 8 bases and J 0 bases; bases outside gene matches: 9. This CDR3 has 16 amino acids. Germline assignment: CDR1 WSHSY and CDR2 SAAADI. The CDR3 DNA follows: TGCGCCAGCTGCGGGACTAGCGGACAGAGCTCCTACGAGCAGTACTTC. Amino acid sequence: CASCGTSGQSSYEQYF.

This clonotype was seen ten or more times. For the CDR3, the DNA is TGCGCCACCAAAGCTAGTGGACCAGATACGCAGTATTTT. It is translated as CATKASGPDTQYF. The chain couples TRBV10-2 to TRBJ2-3; D call uncertain. CDR3 length: 13 residues. Germline lookup yields CDR1 WSHSY and CDR2 SAAADI. Trimming left V 10 bases short and J 4 bases short, with 15 bases between.

This clonotype was recorded many times. The chain uses TRBV7-3 and TRBJ2-2, with 12 bases matching TRBD2. The CDR3 is 16 amino acids. V lost 5 bases to trimming and J lost 5 bases; unmatched junction nucleotides: 6. Germline V CDR1 and CDR2: SGHTA, FQGTGA. The CDR3 loop is CASSPRGTSGTGELFF. The CDR3 coding sequence is TGTGCCAGCAGCCCCCGCGGGACTAGCGGGACCGGGGAGCTGTTTTTT. The whole variable domain, filled in from reference TRBV7-3 and TRBJ2-2, reads GAGVSQTPSNKVTEKGKYVELRCDPISGHTALYWYRQSLGQGPEFLIYFQGTGAADDSGLPNDRFFAVRPEGSVSTLKIQRTERGDSAVYLCASSPRGTSGTGELFFGEGSRLTVL.

In its sample, this clonotype was seen many times. The chain carries TRBV20-1 and TRBJ1-2; TRBD1 is a possible D gene (5 bases). The CDR3 has 15 residues. Germline V gives CDR1 DFQATT, CDR2 SNEGSKA (reference sequence). V was pared by 5 bases and J by 7 bases, with 23 bases between. CDR3 in DNA: TGCAGTGCTTCCGGGACCGGTGGGGTGTGGGGTGGCTACACCTTC. This codes for CSASGTGGVWGGYTF.

This clonotype was picked up many times. This chain joins TRBV30 and TRBJ1-1; perhaps TRBD1 as D (6 bases). Germline-derived CDR1 and CDR2 are GTSNPN and SVGIG (reference sequence). Trimming shortened V by 0 bases and J by 4 bases, and 18 bases separated the two germline ends. This CDR3 is built from 16 residues. CDR3 bases: TGTGCCTGGAGTGTCGGAACAGGGCGGTGGGGCACTGAAGCTTTCTTT. This codes for CAWSVGTGRWGTEAFF.

This clonotype was found many times. The chain uses TRBV2 and TRBJ2-1; D call uncertain. With 4 bases removed from V and 3 bases from J, the gap between germline ends came to 7 bases. Germline V CDR1 and CDR2: SNHLY, FYNNEI. The CDR3 consists of 13 residues. CDR3 residues: CASSARYYNEQFF. CDR3 DNA sequence: TGTGCCAGCAGTGCCCGGTACTACAATGAGCAGTTCTTC.

CDR3 protein: CASSIGQGTGSNQPQHF. CDR3 DNA: TGTGCCAGTAGTATTGGACAGGGTACGGGGAGCAATCAGCCCCAGCATTTT. V usage is TRBV19 and J usage is TRBJ1-5; 8 bases line up with TRBD1. With 3 bases clipped from V and 1 base from J, the junction kept 8 bases outside the gene matches. CDR1 LNHDA and CDR2 SQIVND come from the germline V gene (reference sequence). This CDR3 region has 17 residues. The whole variable domain, remainder taken from reference TRBV19 and TRBJ1-5, is DGGITQSPKYLFRKEGQNVTLSCEQNLNHDAMYWYRQDPGQGLRLIYYSQIVNDFQKGDIAEGYSVSREKKESFPLTVTSAQKNPTAFYLCASSIGQGTGSNQPQHFGDGTRLSIL.

V gene TRBV20-1 combines with J gene TRBJ1-5; 7 positions agree with TRBD1. Germline CDR1 and CDR2: DFQATT and SNEGSKA (reference sequence). This CDR3 has 12 amino acids. Unmatched junction bases numbered 0, after V lost 2 bases and J lost 5 bases. CDR3 region: CSARQGDQPQHF. CDR3 bases: TGCAGTGCTAGACAGGGGGATCAGCCCCAGCATTTT.

The V gene is TRBV28, the J gene TRBJ2-3; TRBD2 might be the D (7 bases). Germline V gives CDR1 MDHEN, CDR2 SYDVKM. V lost 11 bases and J 1 base, leaving 16 bases between the germline ends. This CDR3 is 14 amino acids long. In nucleotides, the CDR3 is TGTGCCTCCCGGTGGGGGGGCGGCACAGATACGCAGTATTTT. It translates to CASRWGGGTDTQYF. Complete variable domain (other parts from reference TRBV28 and TRBJ2-3): DVKVTQSSRYLVKRTGEKVFLECVQDMDHENMFWYRQDPGLGLRLIYFSYDVKMKEKGDIPEGYSVSREKKERFSLILESASTNQTSMYLCASRWGGGTDTQYFGPGTRLTVL.